This TCR beta chain originates from a study of shared clonotypes between healthy human individuals. Study conclusions and caveats: In having few donors, the study represented limited genetic and exposure-history diversity.

The protocol was immunoSEQ multiplex PCR, while the TCRdb copy is restricted to in-frame clones and leaves out a portion. The table shows millions of clones, with just over 90% occurring only once. This clone appeared a few times. Its cognate antigen is unknown. The germline V gene has CDR1 SGDLS and CDR2 YYNGEE. CDR3 size: 15 residues. With 0 bases removed from V and 2 bases from J, the gap between germline ends came to 9 bases. This clonotype was obtained from a young man in good health. The material sequenced was naive CD4+ T cells sorted from blood. Subset meaning: CD45RA+ positively selected. The V call is TRBV9, the J call TRBJ1-5; D ambiguous. DNA of the CDR3: TGTGCCAGCAGCGTAGGATGGGAGGGCAATCAGCCCCAGCATTTT. Amino acid sequence: CASSVGWEGNQPQHF.